This is a list of T cell receptor beta chains from one sample in a study of blood T cell repertoires in COVID-19. Some clones are missing from TCRdb's copy, which holds only in-frame ones; the method was immunoSEQ multiplex PCR. The sample shows about 240,000 clones, around 86% of them seen only once. Material for sequencing was peripheral blood. The receptor source for this set is a woman between 25 and 40 years old who had recovered from COVID-19. Both conserved end residues are part of each CDR3. A D gene is named only where the DNA matches it firmly. Clone size is shown for a subset of rows, as once, few, many or a class of expanded clone.

TRBJ2-7 | NA | TRBD2 | 14 | TRBV9 | TGTGCCAGCAGCGTGGCTAGCGGGGGGGTAGAGCAGTACTTC | CASSVASGGVEQYF
TRBJ2-1 | NA | TRBD2 | 15 | TRBV2 | TGTGCCAGCGACCCGCTAGCGGGGGGTTACAATGAGCAGTTCTTC | CASDPLAGGYNEQFF
TRBJ2-1 | NA | TRBD2 | 18 | TRBV7-2 | TGTGCCAGCAGCTTAAGGGAAGCGGGGGGGCACTTTTACAATGAGCAGTTCTTC | CASSLREAGGHFYNEQFF
TRBJ2-1 | once | TRBD1 | 15 | TRBV29-1 | TGCAGCGCTACCGGACAGGGACGCTCCTACAATGAGCAGTTCTTC | CSATGQGRSYNEQFF
TRBJ2-3 | NA | NA | 17 | TRBV5-5 | TGTGCCAGCAGCTCCGGCCTGCTGACTAGGCCCACAGATACGCAGTATTTT | CASSSGLLTRPTDTQYF
TRBJ2-4 | once | NA | 16 | TRBV19 | TGTGCCAGTAGTCAAACGAGACAGACAGCCAAAAACATTCAGTACTTC | CASSQTRQTAKNIQYF
TRBJ1-2 | NA | NA | 14 | TRBV6-5 | TGTGCCAGCCTTCTCCTTAAAGGGACATCAGGCTACACCTTC | CASLLLKGTSGYTF
TRBJ2-7 | NA | TRBD2 | 15 | TRBV5-4 | TGTGCCAGCAGCCTGGAGCGGGGGTCGAGTGGGGAGCAGTACTTC | CASSLERGSSGEQYF
TRBJ1-1 | NA | TRBD1 | 14 | TRBV10-3 | TGTGCCATCAGTGAGCTGGGACAGGGACTTGAAGCTTTCTTT | CAISELGQGLEAFF
TRBJ1-6 | once | TRBD1 | 14 | TRBV5-1 | TGCGCCAGCAGTTCCGACAGGGGGAATTCACCCCTCCACTTT | CASSSDRGNSPLHF
TRBJ2-5 | NA | TRBD2 | 17 | TRBV19 | TGTGCCAGTAGTCTTCCCGGGGGACTAGCGGGGGGAGAGACCCAGTACTTC | CASSLPGGLAGGETQYF
TRBJ2-3 | NA | TRBD1 | 16 | TRBV11-2 | TGTGCCAGCAGATCCGAAGGGACAGGTAGCACAGATACGCAGTATTTT | CASRSEGTGSTDTQYF
TRBJ1-6 | once | NA | 14 | TRBV5-4 | TGTGCCAGCAGCTTGGCCGGTGGTGATTCACCCCTCCACTTT | CASSLAGGDSPLHF
TRBJ1-6 | NA | NA | 16 | TRBV7-8 | TGTGCCAGCAGCTTAAAATCTAGCTCCTATAATTCACCCCTCCACTTT | CASSLKSSSYNSPLHF
TRBJ1-4 | NA | TRBD1 | 14 | TRBV6-5 | TGTGCCAGCAGTTCTACAGGGGGGAATGAAAAACTGTTTTTT | CASSSTGGNEKLFF
TRBJ1-5 | NA | NA | 12 | TRBV12-3/TRBV12-4 | TGTGCCAGCAGTTTCGAGGCTCAGCCCCAGCATTTT | CASSFEAQPQHF
TRBJ1-6 | NA | TRBD1 | 15 | TRBV7-9 | TGTGCCAGCAGCTTCTGGACAGGGTCGACGGCACCCCTCCACTTT | CASSFWTGSTAPLHF
TRBJ2-1 | NA | TRBD2 | 12 | TRBV5-1 | TGCGCAAGCGGGAGGGAATCGAATGAGCAGTTCTTC | CASGRESNEQFF
TRBJ1-5 | NA | NA | 14 | TRBV20-1 | TGCAGTGCTAGTGGAGAGACAGACTATCAGCCCCAGCATTTT | CSASGETDYQPQHF
TRBJ1-3 | NA | TRBD1 | 16 | TRBV4-1 | TGCGCCAGCAGCCCACTTACAGGGGGCGCGGGAAACACCATATATTTT | CASSPLTGGAGNTIYF
TRBJ2-7 | NA | NA | 15 | TRBV5-1 | TGCGCCAGCAGCTGGGACACCTCGAGCTCCTACGAGCAGTACTTC | CASSWDTSSSYEQYF
TRBJ2-5 | NA | TRBD2 | 13 | TRBV6-5 | TGTGTCAGCCGGGCGGCGGGGGTAGAGACCCAGTACTTC | CVSRAAGVETQYF
TRBJ1-6 | NA | NA | 16 | TRBV4-2 | TGTGCCAGCAGCCCAGCGATAGCCTCCTATAATTCACCCCTCCACTTT | CASSPAIASYNSPLHF
TRBJ2-5 | few | TRBD1 | 15 | TRBV28 | TGTGCCAGCAACATGGAAGGGACAGCCTTGGAGACCCAGTACTTC | CASNMEGTALETQYF
TRBJ2-6 | NA | TRBD1 | 19 | TRBV11-2 | TGTGCCAGCAGCGTCCGGGGACAGGGGGCAGGCTCTGGGGCCAACGTCCTGACTTTC | CASSVRGQGAGSGANVLTF
TRBJ1-1 | NA | TRBD1 | 14 | TRBV6-1 | TGTGCCAGCAGTGAACTGGACAGGGACACTGAAGCTTTCTTT | CASSELDRDTEAFF
TRBJ1-5 | NA | TRBD1 | 13 | TRBV18 | TGTGCCAGCTCACCCAGGGGGAATCAGCCCCAGCATTTT | CASSPRGNQPQHF
TRBJ1-1 | once | NA | 15 | TRBV29-1 | TGCAGCGTTGAAGGGGAGAAAGGGAGGACCACTGAAGCTTTCTTT | CSVEGEKGRTTEAFF
TRBJ1-5 | few | NA | 14 | TRBV4-1 | TGCGCCAGCAGCGAAAACAGGGCGGGTCAGCCCCAGCATTTT | CASSENRAGQPQHF
TRBJ2-2 | NA | TRBD1 | 14 | TRBV7-6 | TGTGCCATAGGACAGGGAGATTTCACCGGGGAGCTGTTTTTT | CAIGQGDFTGELFF
TRBJ2-6 | once | NA | 16 | TRBV5-1 | TGCGCCAGCAGCTTGGCCGGTTTGCCTGGGGCCAACGTCCTGACTTTC | CASSLAGLPGANVLTF
TRBJ2-5 | NA | TRBD2 | 16 | TRBV6-6 | TGTGCCAGCAGTTGGCCCCAGGCTAGCGGGGAAGAGACCCAGTACTTC | CASSWPQASGEETQYF
TRBJ1-2 | NA | TRBD1 | 16 | TRBV7-9 | TGTGCCAGCAGCTTAGGATGGACAGGGGGCGACGATGGCTACACCTTC | CASSLGWTGGDDGYTF
TRBJ1-2 | NA | TRBD1 | 15 | TRBV3-1/TRBV3-2 | TGTGCCAGCAGCCAAGTTCCAGGGGGTAACTATGGCTACACCTTC | CASSQVPGGNYGYTF
TRBJ2-2 | NA | TRBD2 | 16 | TRBV13 | TGTGCCAGCAGCGCACCCGGGACTAGTAGTACCGGGGAGCTGTTTTTT | CASSAPGTSSTGELFF
TRBJ2-7 | NA | NA | 13 | TRBV19 | TGTGCCAGTAGTATGTCTGGGGGCAACGAGCAGTACTTC | CASSMSGGNEQYF
TRBJ1-1 | NA | TRBD1 | 16 | TRBV27 | TGTGCCAGCAGATACGAATCGGGACAGCAGAACACTGAAGCTTTCTTT | CASRYESGQQNTEAFF
TRBJ2-5 | NA | TRBD2 | 15 | TRBV2 | TGTGCCAGCAGTGGGTGGACTAGCGGGGAAGAGACCCAGTACTTC | CASSGWTSGEETQYF
TRBJ2-3 | NA | NA | 17 | TRBV6-6 | TGTGCCAGCAGTCGATCTCGGGGGTTGGGCTACCAAGGTACGCAGTATTTT | CASSRSRGLGYQGTQYF
TRBJ2-1 | NA | TRBD1 | 16 | TRBV29-1 | TGCAGCGTTGAACCCTTGGGACAGTCAGACTACAATGAGCAGTTCTTC | CSVEPLGQSDYNEQFF
TRBJ2-3 | once | TRBD2 | 15 | TRBV5-4 | TGTGCCAGCAGCTTGAGCGGGGGGGCAGCAGATACGCAGTATTTT | CASSLSGGAADTQYF
TRBJ1-6 | NA | NA | 15 | TRBV9 | TGTGCCAGCAGCGTAGGGAGGGGCTTAAATTCACCCCTCCACTTT | CASSVGRGLNSPLHF
TRBJ2-5 | NA | TRBD2 | 15 | TRBV6-6 | TGTGCCAGCAGTTCCCGGGGGGGATCTCAAGAGACCCAGTACTTC | CASSSRGGSQETQYF
TRBJ2-1 | NA | NA | 13 | TRBV12-3/TRBV12-4 | TGTGCCAGCAGTCAAGACAGTTACAATGAGCAGTTCTTC | CASSQDSYNEQFF
TRBJ1-6 | NA | NA | 11 | TRBV6-2/TRBV6-3 | TGTGCCAGCAGCAACGGTACACCCCTCCACTTT | CASSNGTPLHF
TRBJ2-7 | NA | TRBD2 | 15 | TRBV6-2/TRBV6-3 | TGTGCCAGCAGTTCCTGGACTAGCGGGGATTACGAGCAGTACTTC | CASSSWTSGDYEQYF
TRBJ2-3 | NA | TRBD1 | 14 | TRBV18 | TGTGCCAGCTCACCCGGGACAGGGACAGATACGCAGTATTTT | CASSPGTGTDTQYF